Below, one T cell receptor beta chain is given with its context. No antigen is known for it. Profiled with immunoSEQ multiplex PCR; TCRdb holds only in-frame clones, not every one. The sample gives about 140,000 clones, 70% to 90% of which show up once; about 2% is in the top ten. The sample comes from a study of T cell responses to AZD1222 COVID-19 vaccine. Overall study findings and caveats: Baseline seropositives among AZD1222 recipients totaled only five to seven. Most donors were white British, females outnumbered males, and clonal diversity was possibly underestimated.

Germline lookup yields CDR1 LGHNA and CDR2 YNFKEQ. The CDR3 loop spans 19 amino acids. V dropped 0 bases and J dropped 8; count of bases not matched to a gene: 15. The sequence came from an adult in good health. The input for sequencing was peripheral blood, taken on day 0 of AZD1222 vaccination. This chain links TRBV4-2 with TRBJ2-1, with 11 bases lining up with TRBD2. CDR3 region: CASSQEVAGGPNIIDEQFF. The CDR3 nucleotides read TGTGCCAGCAGCCAAGAAGTAGCGGGGGGGCCAAATATTATCGATGAGCAGTTCTTC.